The entry below describes one TCR beta chain. Germline V CDR1 and CDR2: SNHLY, FYNNEI. This CDR3 has 15 residues. J gave up 4 bases and V 7 bases, and 9 bases lay outside the gene matches. The data stem from a study of T cell changes during pregnancy in multiple sclerosis. The protocol was immunoSEQ multiplex PCR, while the TCRdb copy is restricted to in-frame clones and leaves out a portion. The table shows 15,000 or so clones, with nearly 90% occurring only once. The chain is built from TRBV2 and TRBJ2-5; 10 bases line up with TRBD2. This specimen was CD8+ T cells from peripheral blood mononuclear cells, taken after pregnancy. The source of this sequence is a female donor in good health, enrolled as a control in a pregnancy study. CDR3 nucleotides: TGTGCCAGCATTCAGACTAGCGGGTTCCCAGAGACCCAGTACTTC. This codes for CASIQTSGFPETQYF.